The rows below give T cell receptor beta chains drawn from one sample of a study of cytomegalovirus exposure and HLA in healthy donors. Data came from immunoSEQ multiplex PCR; TCRdb stores just in-frame clones and leaves some out. In the table there are approximately 160,000 clones, 77% of which are singletons. Specimen: PBMCs. The receptors come from a woman aged 30 to 39 in good health and CMV-seropositive. CDR3s include the opening cysteine and the closing phenylalanine or tryptophan. The D gene is left open where the match is weak. The listing skips clone size in some rows; elsewhere it reads once, few, many or a size class.

d_gene: TRBD1
abundance: NA
v_gene: TRBV9
j_gene: TRBJ1-1
CDR3aa: CASSVGTGTGLNTEAFF
CDR3nt: TGTGCCAGCAGCGTAGGTACCGGGACAGGCCTGAACACTGAAGCTTTCTTT

d_gene: NA
abundance: NA
v_gene: TRBV5-1
j_gene: TRBJ2-1
CDR3aa: CASRLTGNEQFF
CDR3nt: TGCGCCAGCAGGTTGACGGGGAATGAGCAGTTCTTC

d_gene: NA
abundance: few
v_gene: TRBV28
j_gene: TRBJ1-1
CDR3aa: CASSFFRGTEAFF
CDR3nt: TGTGCCAGCAGTTTTTTCCGGGGCACTGAAGCTTTCTTT

d_gene: TRBD1
abundance: NA
v_gene: TRBV6-6
j_gene: TRBJ1-1
CDR3aa: CASSYSGGNTEAFF
CDR3nt: TGTGCCAGCAGTTATTCAGGGGGGAACACTGAAGCTTTCTTT

d_gene: NA
abundance: NA
v_gene: TRBV29-1
j_gene: TRBJ2-7
CDR3aa: CSVVPGDGGYEQYF
CDR3nt: TGCAGCGTTGTGCCGGGAGACGGGGGCTACGAGCAGTACTTC

d_gene: TRBD2
abundance: NA
v_gene: TRBV19
j_gene: TRBJ2-7
CDR3aa: CASSFGTSVSYEQYF
CDR3nt: TGTGCCAGTAGCTTTGGGACTAGCGTATCCTACGAGCAGTACTTC

d_gene: NA
abundance: once
v_gene: TRBV28
j_gene: TRBJ2-7
CDR3aa: CASKGRGYEQYF
CDR3nt: TGTGCCAGCAAAGGAAGGGGTTACGAGCAGTACTTC

d_gene: TRBD2
abundance: NA
v_gene: TRBV4-3
j_gene: TRBJ2-1
CDR3aa: CASSQGGRSGLAVNNEQFF
CDR3nt: TGCGCCAGCAGCCAAGGGGGCCGCTCGGGACTAGCGGTGAACAATGAGCAGTTCTTC

d_gene: NA
abundance: NA
v_gene: TRBV19
j_gene: TRBJ1-1
CDR3aa: CASTKTGSTEAFF
CDR3nt: TGTGCCAGTACCAAAACAGGGAGCACTGAAGCTTTCTTT

d_gene: TRBD2
abundance: NA
v_gene: TRBV30
j_gene: TRBJ2-7
CDR3aa: CAWSVVLAGDRYF
CDR3nt: TGTGCCTGGAGTGTAGTACTAGCGGGAGATCGGTACTTC

d_gene: TRBD2
abundance: NA
v_gene: TRBV9
j_gene: TRBJ2-3
CDR3aa: CASSVREGRADTQYF
CDR3nt: TGTGCCAGCAGCGTACGGGAGGGCCGGGCAGATACGCAGTATTTT

d_gene: TRBD1
abundance: NA
v_gene: TRBV5-1
j_gene: TRBJ1-5
CDR3aa: CASSPGQGLTSNQPQHF
CDR3nt: TGCGCCAGCAGCCCAGGACAGGGGCTGACAAGCAATCAGCCCCAGCATTTT

d_gene: NA
abundance: NA
v_gene: TRBV6-5
j_gene: TRBJ1-1
CDR3aa: CASTPRGQETTEAFF
CDR3nt: TGTGCCAGCACTCCCCGGGGACAAGAGACTACTGAAGCTTTCTTT

d_gene: NA
abundance: NA
v_gene: TRBV15
j_gene: TRBJ1-2
CDR3aa: CATSTLIGGHTF
CDR3nt: TGTGCCACCAGCACCCTAATCGGAGGCCACACCTTC

d_gene: NA
abundance: NA
v_gene: TRBV6-1
j_gene: TRBJ1-2
CDR3aa: CASSEAPGGYTF
CDR3nt: TGTGCCAGCAGTGAAGCTCCCGGGGGCTACACCTTC

d_gene: TRBD1
abundance: NA
v_gene: TRBV7-9
j_gene: TRBJ1-2
CDR3aa: CASTPGTGVYGYTF
CDR3nt: TGTGCCAGCACTCCCGGGACAGGGGTTTATGGCTACACCTTC

d_gene: NA
abundance: NA
v_gene: TRBV13
j_gene: TRBJ1-1
CDR3aa: CASSTTGRTEAFF
CDR3nt: TGTGCCAGCAGTACAACAGGGAGAACTGAAGCTTTCTTT

d_gene: TRBD1
abundance: NA
v_gene: TRBV14
j_gene: TRBJ1-1
CDR3aa: CASSRRTGDTEAFF
CDR3nt: TGTGCCAGCAGCCGTCGAACAGGGGACACTGAAGCTTTCTTT

d_gene: NA
abundance: few
v_gene: TRBV6-6
j_gene: TRBJ1-1
CDR3aa: CASSYRVRQRHTEAFF
CDR3nt: TGTGCCAGCAGTTACAGAGTTCGACAGCGCCATACTGAAGCTTTCTTT

d_gene: TRBD1
abundance: NA
v_gene: TRBV5-1
j_gene: TRBJ2-1
CDR3aa: CASSSDRGRFSYNEQFF
CDR3nt: TGCGCCAGCAGCTCCGACAGGGGGCGATTCTCCTACAATGAGCAGTTCTTC

d_gene: TRBD2
abundance: NA
v_gene: TRBV5-1
j_gene: TRBJ2-5
CDR3aa: CASSLVTGGPETQYF
CDR3nt: TGCGCCAGCAGCTTGGTTACGGGAGGGCCCGAGACCCAGTACTTC

d_gene: NA
abundance: NA
v_gene: TRBV6-5
j_gene: TRBJ2-3
CDR3aa: CASSSRQRTSTDTQYF
CDR3nt: TGTGCCAGCAGTTCCCGTCAGCGGACTAGCACAGATACGCAGTATTTT

d_gene: NA
abundance: NA
v_gene: TRBV27
j_gene: TRBJ2-3
CDR3aa: CASRTETDTQYF
CDR3nt: TGTGCCAGTAGGACAGAGACAGATACGCAGTATTTT

d_gene: NA
abundance: NA
v_gene: TRBV18
j_gene: TRBJ1-3
CDR3aa: CASSSISSGNTIYF
CDR3nt: TGTGCCAGCTCCTCTATTTCCTCTGGAAACACCATATATTTT

d_gene: TRBD2
abundance: few
v_gene: TRBV6-1
j_gene: TRBJ2-7
CDR3aa: CASSDASGEQYF
CDR3nt: TGTGCCAGCAGTGATGCTAGCGGCGAGCAGTACTTC

d_gene: TRBD2
abundance: NA
v_gene: TRBV29-1
j_gene: TRBJ2-1
CDR3aa: CSVDTLAGGPRLSYNEQFF
CDR3nt: TGCAGCGTTGACACCCTAGCGGGAGGGCCGAGGCTCTCCTACAATGAGCAGTTCTTC

d_gene: TRBD1
abundance: NA
v_gene: TRBV19
j_gene: TRBJ1-2
CDR3aa: CASSVGQGELTTF
CDR3nt: TGTGCCAGTAGTGTCGGACAGGGGGAATTGACCACCTTC

d_gene: TRBD2
abundance: NA
v_gene: TRBV19
j_gene: TRBJ2-1
CDR3aa: CASSITPASGSLSSYNEQFF
CDR3nt: TGTGCCAGTAGTATCACACCGGCTAGCGGGAGCTTAAGCTCCTACAATGAGCAGTTCTTC

d_gene: NA
abundance: NA
v_gene: TRBV10-2
j_gene: TRBJ1-3
CDR3aa: CASSEELGNTIYF
CDR3nt: TGCGCCAGCAGTGAGGAGTTAGGAAACACCATATATTTT

d_gene: NA
abundance: NA
v_gene: TRBV10-3
j_gene: TRBJ2-1
CDR3aa: CAISESAAGEQFF
CDR3nt: TGTGCCATCAGTGAGTCAGCAGCAGGTGAGCAGTTCTTC

d_gene: NA
abundance: NA
v_gene: TRBV11-2
j_gene: TRBJ2-3
CDR3aa: CASSLAGMDTQYF
CDR3nt: TGTGCCAGCAGCTTAGCCGGGATGGATACGCAGTATTTT